This note documents a single T cell receptor (beta chain) sequence. Its antigen remains unknown. These data come from a study of human thymus T cells. Study outcomes and limitations: Use of V and J genes seemed skewed within the thymic and blood repertoires.

It was from resections taken during corrective heart surgery that the thymus tissue came. Donor material was obtained from healthy Finnish infants undergoing corrective surgery for congenital heart defects. Clones were read by immunoSEQ multiplex PCR, and TCRdb kept only the in-frame ones, dropping some. The repertoire consists of some 120,000 clones, with approximately 96% occurring once and the leading ten covering around 0.025%. The receptor was isolated from a boy younger than two with a congenital heart defect but otherwise immunologically healthy. The sample was thymus tissue.

Here the CDR3 reads CATSRAKDRGNETQYF. In nucleotides, the CDR3 is TGTGCCACCAGCAGAGCCAAGGACAGGGGGAACGAGACCCAGTACTTC. The chain employs TRBV15 and TRBJ2-5; TRBD1 agrees at 10 bases. V shed 1 base, J shed 5 bases, and the junction held 7 bases outside the gene matches. The CDR3 consists of 16 residues. Germline lookup yields CDR1 LNHNV and CDR2 YYDKDF (reference sequence).